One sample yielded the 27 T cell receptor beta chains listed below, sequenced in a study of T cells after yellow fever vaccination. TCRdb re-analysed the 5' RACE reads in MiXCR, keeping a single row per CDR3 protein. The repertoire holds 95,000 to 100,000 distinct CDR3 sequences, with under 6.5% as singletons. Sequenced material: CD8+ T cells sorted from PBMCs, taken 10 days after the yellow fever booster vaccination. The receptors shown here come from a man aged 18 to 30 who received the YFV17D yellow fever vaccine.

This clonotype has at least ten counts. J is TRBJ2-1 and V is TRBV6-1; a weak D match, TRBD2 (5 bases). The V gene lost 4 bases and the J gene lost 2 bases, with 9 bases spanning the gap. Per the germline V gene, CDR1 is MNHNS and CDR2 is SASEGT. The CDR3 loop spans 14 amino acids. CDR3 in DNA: TGTGCCAGCAGTGTTGGGAGCCCCTACAATGAGCAGTTCTTC. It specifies CASSVGSPYNEQFF.

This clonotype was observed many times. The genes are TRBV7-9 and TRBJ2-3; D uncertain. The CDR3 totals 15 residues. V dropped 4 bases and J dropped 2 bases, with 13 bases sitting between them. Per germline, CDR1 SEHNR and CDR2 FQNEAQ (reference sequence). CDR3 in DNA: TGTGCCAGCAGCTACAGCCTCGGGTCCACAGATACGCAGTATTTT. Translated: CASSYSLGSTDTQYF.

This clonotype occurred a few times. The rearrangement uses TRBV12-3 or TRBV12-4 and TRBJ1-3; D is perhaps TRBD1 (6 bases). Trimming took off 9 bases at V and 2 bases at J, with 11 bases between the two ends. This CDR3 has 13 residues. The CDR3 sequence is CASDRQTGNTIYF. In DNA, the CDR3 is TGTGCCAGTGACAGGCAAACTGGAAACACCATATATTTT.

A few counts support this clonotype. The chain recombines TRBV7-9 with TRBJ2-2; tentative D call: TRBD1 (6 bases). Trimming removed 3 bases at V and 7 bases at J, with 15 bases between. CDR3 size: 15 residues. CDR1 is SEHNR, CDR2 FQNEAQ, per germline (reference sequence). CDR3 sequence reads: CASSLGRGNGGELFF. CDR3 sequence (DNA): TGTGCCAGCAGCTTGGGCAGGGGAAATGGCGGGGAGCTGTTTTTT.

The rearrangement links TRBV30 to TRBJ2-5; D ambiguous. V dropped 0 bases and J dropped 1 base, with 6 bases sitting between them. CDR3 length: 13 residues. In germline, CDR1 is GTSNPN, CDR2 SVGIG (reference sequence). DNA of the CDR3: TGTGCCTGGAGTGTAAACACCCAAGAGACCCAGTACTTC. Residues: CAWSVNTQETQYF.

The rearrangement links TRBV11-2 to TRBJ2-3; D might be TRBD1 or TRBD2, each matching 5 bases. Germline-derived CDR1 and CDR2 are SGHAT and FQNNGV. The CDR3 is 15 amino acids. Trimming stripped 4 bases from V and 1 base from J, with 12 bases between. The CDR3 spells CASSYQGRGTDTQYF. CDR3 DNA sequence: TGTGCCAGCAGCTATCAGGGACGGGGCACAGATACGCAGTATTTT.

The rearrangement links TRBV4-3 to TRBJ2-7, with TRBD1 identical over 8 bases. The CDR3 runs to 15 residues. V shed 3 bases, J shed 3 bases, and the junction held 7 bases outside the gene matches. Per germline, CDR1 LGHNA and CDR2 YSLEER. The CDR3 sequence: CASSQRRDRYYEQYF. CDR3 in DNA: TGCGCCAGCAGCCAGCGCCGGGACAGGTACTACGAGCAGTACTTC.

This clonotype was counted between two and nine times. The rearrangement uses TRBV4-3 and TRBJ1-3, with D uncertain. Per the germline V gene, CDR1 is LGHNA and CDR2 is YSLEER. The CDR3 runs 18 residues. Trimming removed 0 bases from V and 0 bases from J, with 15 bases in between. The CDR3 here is CASSQDSSVAGSGNTIYF. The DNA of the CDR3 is TGCGCCAGCAGCCAAGACTCTTCGGTGGCAGGCTCTGGAAACACCATATATTTT.

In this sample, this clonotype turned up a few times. The chain's CDR3 is CASSLAQGVRDTQYF. The CDR3 bases are TGCGCCAGCAGCTTGGCCCAGGGGGTAAGAGATACGCAGTATTTT. The chain employs TRBV5-1 and TRBJ2-3, with TRBD1 matching over 7 bases. The V gene end was trimmed by 0 bases and the J gene end by 5 bases; junction bases not matched to a gene: 6. This CDR3 comprises 15 residues. Germline CDR1 is SGHRS and CDR2 is YFSETQ.

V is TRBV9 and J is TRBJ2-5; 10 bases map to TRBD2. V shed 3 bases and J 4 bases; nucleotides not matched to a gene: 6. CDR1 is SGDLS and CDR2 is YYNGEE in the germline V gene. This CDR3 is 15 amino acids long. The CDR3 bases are TGTGCCAGCAGCGCAGCGGGGGGGCAGGTAGAGACCCAGTACTTC. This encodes CASSAAGGQVETQYF.

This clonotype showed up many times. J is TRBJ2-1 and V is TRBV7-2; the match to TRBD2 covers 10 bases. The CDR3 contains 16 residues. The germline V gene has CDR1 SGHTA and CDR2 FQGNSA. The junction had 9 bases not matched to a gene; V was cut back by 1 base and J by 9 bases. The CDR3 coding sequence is TGTGCCAGCAGCTTAGTTCCAGCGGGGGGGCGGAGTGAGCAGTTCTTC. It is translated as CASSLVPAGGRSEQFF.

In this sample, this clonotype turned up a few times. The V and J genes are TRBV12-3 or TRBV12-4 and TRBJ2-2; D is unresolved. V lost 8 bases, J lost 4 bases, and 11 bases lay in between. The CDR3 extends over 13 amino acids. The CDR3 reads CASPRPGTGELFF. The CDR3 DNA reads TGTGCCAGCCCCAGACCGGGCACCGGGGAGCTGTTTTTT.

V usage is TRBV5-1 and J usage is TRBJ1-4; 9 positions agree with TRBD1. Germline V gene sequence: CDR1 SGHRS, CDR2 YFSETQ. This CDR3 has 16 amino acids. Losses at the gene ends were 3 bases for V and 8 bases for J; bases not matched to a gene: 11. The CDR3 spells CASSSGQGSRGEKLFF. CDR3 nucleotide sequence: TGCGCCAGCAGCTCGGGACAGGGCAGTAGAGGAGAAAAACTGTTTTTT. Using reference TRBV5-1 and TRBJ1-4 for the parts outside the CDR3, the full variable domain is KAGVTQTPRYLIKTRGQQVTLSCSPISGHRSVSWYQQTPGQGLQFLFEYFSETQRNKGNFPGRFSGRQFSNSRSEMNVSTLELGDSALYLCASSSGQGSRGEKLFFGSGTQLSVL.

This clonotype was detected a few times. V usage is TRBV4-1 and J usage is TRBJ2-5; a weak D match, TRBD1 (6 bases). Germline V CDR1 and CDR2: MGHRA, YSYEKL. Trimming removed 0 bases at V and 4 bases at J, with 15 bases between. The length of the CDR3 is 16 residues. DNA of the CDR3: TGCGCCAGCAGCCAAGAAGGCACAGGGTCTGTAGAGACCCAGTACTTC. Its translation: CASSQEGTGSVETQYF.

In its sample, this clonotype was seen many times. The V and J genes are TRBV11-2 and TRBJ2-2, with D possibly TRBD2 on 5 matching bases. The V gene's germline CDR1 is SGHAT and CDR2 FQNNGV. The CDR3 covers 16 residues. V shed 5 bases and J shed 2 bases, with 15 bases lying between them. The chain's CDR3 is CASSPPVGVNTGELFF. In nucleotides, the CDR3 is TGTGCCAGCAGCCCCCCCGTCGGGGTAAACACCGGGGAGCTGTTTTTT.

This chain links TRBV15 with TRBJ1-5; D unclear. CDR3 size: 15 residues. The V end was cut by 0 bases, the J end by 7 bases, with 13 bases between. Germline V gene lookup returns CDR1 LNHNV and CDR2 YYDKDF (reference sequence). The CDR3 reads CATSRDVGRSQPQHF. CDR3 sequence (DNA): TGTGCCACCAGCAGAGATGTGGGCCGAAGCCAGCCCCAGCATTTT.

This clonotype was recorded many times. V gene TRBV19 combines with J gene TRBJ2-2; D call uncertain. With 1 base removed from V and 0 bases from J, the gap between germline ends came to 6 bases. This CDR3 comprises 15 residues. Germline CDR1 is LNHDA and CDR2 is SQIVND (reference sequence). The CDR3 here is CASSIGTANTGELFF. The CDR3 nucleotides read TGTGCCAGTAGTATAGGGACGGCGAACACCGGGGAGCTGTTTTTT. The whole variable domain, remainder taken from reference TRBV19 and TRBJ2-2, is DGGITQSPKYLFRKEGQNVTLSCEQNLNHDAMYWYRQDPGQGLRLIYYSQIVNDFQKGDIAEGYSVSREKKESFPLTVTSAQKNPTAFYLCASSIGTANTGELFFGEGSRLTVL.

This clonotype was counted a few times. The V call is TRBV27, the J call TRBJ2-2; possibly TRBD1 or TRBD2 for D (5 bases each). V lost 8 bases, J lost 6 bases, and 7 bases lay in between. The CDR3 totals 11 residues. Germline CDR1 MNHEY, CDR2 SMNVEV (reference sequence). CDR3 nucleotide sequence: TGTGCCAGCGGGGGATCCGGGGAGCTGTTTTTT. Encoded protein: CASGGSGELFF.

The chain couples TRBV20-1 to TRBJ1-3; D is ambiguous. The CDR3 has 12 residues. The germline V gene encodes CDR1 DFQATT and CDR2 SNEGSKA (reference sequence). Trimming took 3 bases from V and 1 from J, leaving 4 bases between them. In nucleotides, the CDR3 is TGCAGTGCTAGCAGGTCTGGAAACACCATATATTTT. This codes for CSASRSGNTIYF.

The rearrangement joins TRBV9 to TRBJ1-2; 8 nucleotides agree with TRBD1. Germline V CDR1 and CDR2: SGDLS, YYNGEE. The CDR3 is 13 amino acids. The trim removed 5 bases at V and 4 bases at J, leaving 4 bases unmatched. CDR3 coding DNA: TGTGCCAGCAGTGACAGGGGTACCTATGGCTACACCTTC. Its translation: CASSDRGTYGYTF.

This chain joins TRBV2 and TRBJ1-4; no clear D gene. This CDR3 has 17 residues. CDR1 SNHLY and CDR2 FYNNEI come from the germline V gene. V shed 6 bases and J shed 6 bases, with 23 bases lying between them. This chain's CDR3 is CASSVTLTSSTDEKLFF. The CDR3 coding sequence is TGTGCCAGCAGCGTCACCTTGACGAGCAGTACCGATGAAAAACTGTTTTTT.

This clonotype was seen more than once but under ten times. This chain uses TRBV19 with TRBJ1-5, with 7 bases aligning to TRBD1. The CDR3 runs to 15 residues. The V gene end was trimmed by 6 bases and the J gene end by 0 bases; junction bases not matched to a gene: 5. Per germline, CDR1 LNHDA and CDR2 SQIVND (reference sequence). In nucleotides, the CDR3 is TGTGCCAGTAGCCCGGGACAGCTTAGCAATCAGCCCCAGCATTTT. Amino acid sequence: CASSPGQLSNQPQHF.

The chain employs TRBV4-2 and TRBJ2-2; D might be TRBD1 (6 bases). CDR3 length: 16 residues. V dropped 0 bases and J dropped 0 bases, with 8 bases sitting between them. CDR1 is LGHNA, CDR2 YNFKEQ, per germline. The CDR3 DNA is TGTGCCAGCAGCCAAGATAACAGGGCGAACACCGGGGAGCTGTTTTTT. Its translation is CASSQDNRANTGELFF.

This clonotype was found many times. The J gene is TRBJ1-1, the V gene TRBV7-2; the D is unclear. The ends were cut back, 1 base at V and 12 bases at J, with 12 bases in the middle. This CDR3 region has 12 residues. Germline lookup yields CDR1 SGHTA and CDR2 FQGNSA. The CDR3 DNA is TGTGCCAGCAGCTTAGTCGGGCCTTTTTCTTTCTTT. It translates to CASSLVGPFSFF.

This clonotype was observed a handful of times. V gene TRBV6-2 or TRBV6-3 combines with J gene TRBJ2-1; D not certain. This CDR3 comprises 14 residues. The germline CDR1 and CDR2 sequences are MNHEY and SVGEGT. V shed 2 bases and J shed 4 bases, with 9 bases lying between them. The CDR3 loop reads CASSYVIPYNEQFF. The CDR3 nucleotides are TGTGCCAGCAGTTACGTGATACCTTACAATGAGCAGTTCTTC.

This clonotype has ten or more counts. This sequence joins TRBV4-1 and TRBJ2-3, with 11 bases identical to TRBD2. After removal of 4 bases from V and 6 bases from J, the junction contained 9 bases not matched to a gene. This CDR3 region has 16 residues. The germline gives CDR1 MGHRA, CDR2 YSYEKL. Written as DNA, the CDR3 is TGCGCCAGCAGCCCCAACCCTAGCGGGGGGTCGGATACGCAGTATTTT. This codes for CASSPNPSGGSDTQYF.

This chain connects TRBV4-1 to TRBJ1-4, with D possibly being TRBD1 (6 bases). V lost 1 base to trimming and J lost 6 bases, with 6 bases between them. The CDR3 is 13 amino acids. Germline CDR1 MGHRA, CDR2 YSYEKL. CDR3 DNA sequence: TGCGCCAGCAGCCAAGGGACAGATGAAAAACTGTTTTTT. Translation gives CASSQGTDEKLFF.